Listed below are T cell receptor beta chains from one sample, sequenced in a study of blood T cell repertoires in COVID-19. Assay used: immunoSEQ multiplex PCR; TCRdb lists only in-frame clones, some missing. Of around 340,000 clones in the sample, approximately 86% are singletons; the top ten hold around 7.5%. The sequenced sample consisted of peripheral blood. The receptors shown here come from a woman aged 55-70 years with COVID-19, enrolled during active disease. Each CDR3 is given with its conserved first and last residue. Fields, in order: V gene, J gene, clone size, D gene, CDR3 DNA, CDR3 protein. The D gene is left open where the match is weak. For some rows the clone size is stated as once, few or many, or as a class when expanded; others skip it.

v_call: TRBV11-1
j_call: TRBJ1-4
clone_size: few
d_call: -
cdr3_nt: TGTGCCAGCAGCGGGGGCGCGTCTAATGAAAAACTGTTTTTT
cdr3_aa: CASSGGASNEKLFF

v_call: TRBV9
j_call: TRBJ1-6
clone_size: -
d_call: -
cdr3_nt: TGTGCCAGCAGCGTAGGGGTAGCTTCAGGGGTTTCACCCCTCCACTTT
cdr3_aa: CASSVGVASGVSPLHF

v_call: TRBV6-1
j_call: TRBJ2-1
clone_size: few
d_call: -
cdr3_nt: TGTGCCAGCAGTGAATTCGGGGGGCCCAACAATGAGCAGTTCTTC
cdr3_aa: CASSEFGGPNNEQFF

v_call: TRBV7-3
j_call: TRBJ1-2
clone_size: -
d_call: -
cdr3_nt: TGTGCCAGCAGTCCGGACAGTGACTATGGCTACACCTTC
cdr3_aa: CASSPDSDYGYTF

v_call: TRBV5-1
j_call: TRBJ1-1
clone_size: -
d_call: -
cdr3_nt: TGCGCCAGCAGCTCGGGGAACAGTATGAACACTGAAGCTTTCTTT
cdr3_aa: CASSSGNSMNTEAFF

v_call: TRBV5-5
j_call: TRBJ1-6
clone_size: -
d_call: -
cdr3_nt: TGTGCCAGCAGCTTGGACGGTTTTAGCTCCTATAATTCACCCCTCCACTTT
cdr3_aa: CASSLDGFSSYNSPLHF

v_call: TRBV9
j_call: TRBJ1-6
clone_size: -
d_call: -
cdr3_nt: TGTGCCAGCAGCGTAGCCAGTTGGACACCGGTCTCCTATAATTCACCCCTCCACTTT
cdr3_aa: CASSVASWTPVSYNSPLHF

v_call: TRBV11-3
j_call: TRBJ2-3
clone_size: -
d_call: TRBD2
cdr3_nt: TGTGCCAGCCGAGAGCGGGGCCTCGGGGATACGCAGTATTTT
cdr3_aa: CASRERGLGDTQYF

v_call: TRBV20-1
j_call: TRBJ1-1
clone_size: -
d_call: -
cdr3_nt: TGCAGTGCTAGTCCGGGACTTGAAGCTTTCTTT
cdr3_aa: CSASPGLEAFF

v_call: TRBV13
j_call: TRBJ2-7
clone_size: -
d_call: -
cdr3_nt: TGTGCCAGCAGCTCCCATGAAGTGAGCTCCTACGAGCAGTACTTC
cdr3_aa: CASSSHEVSSYEQYF

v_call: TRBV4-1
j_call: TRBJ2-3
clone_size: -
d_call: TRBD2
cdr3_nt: TGCGCCAGCAGGGGGGGACTAGCGGGAACAGATACGCAGTATTTT
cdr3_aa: CASRGGLAGTDTQYF

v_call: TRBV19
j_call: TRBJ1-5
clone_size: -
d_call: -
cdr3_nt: TGTGCCAGTAGTATCAAAAGGGGCGTTCAGCCCCAGCATTTT
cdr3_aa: CASSIKRGVQPQHF

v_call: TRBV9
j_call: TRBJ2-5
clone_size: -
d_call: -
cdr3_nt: TGTGCCAGCAGCCAATCACCCCGGGGACTGGTTCAAGAGACCCAGTACTTC
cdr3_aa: CASSQSPRGLVQETQYF

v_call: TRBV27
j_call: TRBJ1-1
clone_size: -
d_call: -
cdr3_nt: TGTGCCAGCAGGAGCTGGGGGCAGTTGTTTAATGAAGCTTTCTTT
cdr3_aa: CASRSWGQLFNEAFF